This record looks at one TCR beta chain sequence and its context. What this receptor recognizes is not known. CDR1 and CDR2 are read off the germline V gene as SGHAT and FQNNGV. The CDR3 runs 12 amino acids, cysteine and phenylalanine included. Only the CDR3 DNA stays, 36 bases, in frame from base 1. V is shortened by 4 bases, J by 3 bases, and the region joining them spans 7 bases. This record comes from a study of cytomegalovirus exposure and HLA in healthy donors (dated by TCRdb to 2017 to 2019). In the study overall: An earlier analysis of 587 of the donors reported about 300 Gb of sequence data and 95 million to 130 million unique TCR beta sequences obtained from some 170 million T cells. Among around 400 genotyped donors of the cohort, an average of around 240,000 unique TCR beta nucleotide sequences was sequenced per donor, of which about 18% were non-productive. Donor age, sex, ethnicity and CMV serostatus were compiled together with the repertoire data. Of the roughly 400 genotyped donors, approximately 83% fell in the genetic ancestry cluster associated with self-reported Caucasian donors. The aim of the study was to test whether cataloging public T cell receptors could identify signatures of past pathogen exposure. High-throughput TCR immunosequencing, statistical association of individual TCRs with disease status, and machine learning were combined to predict cytomegalovirus infection status. Roughly 5 DR-DQ haplotypes were treated as single units for association and clustering because of strong linkage in the cohort. In a later analysis, previously published TCR beta repertoires from several hundred donors were re-analyzed and high-resolution HLA genotyping was added so that TCR occurrence patterns could be studied. Approximately 310 gigabases of sequencing data and tens of millions of unique TCR sequences made up an early release that covered roughly 670 HLA-typed donors. All discovery cohort repertoires had been generated on a single sequencing platform. The later analysis used no new phenotypic data to find candidate immune exposures, relying instead on TCR beta sequences and their occurrence across donors. The number of donors typed differed by locus, with roughly 620-640 for A, B, C, DRB1 and DQB1, 522 for DQA1, nearly 610 for DPA1, and approximately 470 for DPB1. To decide whether each TCR beta V gene segment behaved as functional or pseudogenic, an earlier analysis of several hundred of the donors relied on high-throughput TCR beta sequencing. In a later genetic analysis, genome-wide SNP genotypes for 398 of the 666 donors were used, and that subset was treated as a discovery cohort. The study profiled the T cell repertoires of 550 to 700 subjects by immunosequencing and related them to cytomegalovirus serostatus. Class I and class II HLA loci were covered by the typing at four-digit resolution. Along with the approximately 700-subject first cohort, a separate validation cohort of 120 different subjects was used.

General findings and caveats noted by the study authors: Some IMGT-functional V segments, including TRBV6-2 and TRBV6-3, could not be told apart with the 87-base-pair reads, so those segments were excluded. In the study, some 180 TCR beta chains were listed as associated with cytomegalovirus. According to a later analysis, TCR association rates differed among HLA loci, with DRB1 alleles showing the most associated TCRs and HLA-C alleles showing the fewest. In both the original and validation cohorts, the classifier was reported to diagnose cytomegalovirus status with high specificity and sensitivity. Three of the identified cytomegalovirus-associated TCR beta chains were confirmed in vitro to be specific for cytomegalovirus antigens. In a later analysis, most CMV-associated TCR beta chains were found to appear HLA-restricted, with HLA associations seemingly driven largely by CMV exposure. In a later analysis, several top co-occurrence clusters were reported to appear linked to parvovirus B19, influenza, CMV and Epstein-Barr virus. The earlier analysis of about 600 of the donors excluded roughly 16 rarely observed V segments, including chromosome 9 orphons, because counts were too low. In a later genetic analysis, a missense DCLRE1C variant was associated with V-gene and J-gene trimming of TCR beta chains, and the association was replicated in an independent cohort. Sequencing depth was assumed to be roughly uniform across donors in the presence/absence analyses, though that assumption may not hold. A further reported finding was that TCR beta sequences accurately predicted the HLA-A and HLA-B alleles for most subjects in the first cohort. Correlated functional status among segregating V segments might reflect linkage disequilibrium, but an unknown experimental factor could not be ruled out. Because HLA typing was unavailable for some donors at each locus, only the typed subset was used in association tests. In a later analysis, 16,951 TCR beta sequences were associated with specific HLA alleles at a false discovery rate of 0.05. It was suggested by the authors that the approach could potentially be generalized to other disease states and immunological phenotypes. This cohort had only TCR beta chains sequenced, and the lack of alpha or paired-chain data limited which features could be detected. Broadly in line with IMGT annotations, most TCR beta V segments showed up in productive rearrangements about 87% or about 30% of the time in an earlier analysis of 450 to 750 of the donors. In a later genetic analysis, fewer N-insertions in productive TCRs were reported among donors in an Asian-associated ancestry cluster than the approximately 670-donor mean. The sequencing pipeline was judged likely to have produced a cluster of highly shared sequence variants as a technical artifact. CMV serostatus was the only immune exposure information available for the cohort. Most TCR sequences were seen in very few donors, while some public TCRs were found in many individuals. When HLA alleles, especially DR and DQ, strongly co-occurred, TCR associations were difficult to assign to individual alleles. Compared with equally common non-associated chains, HLA-associated TCR beta chains in a later analysis were more clonally expanded and had lower generation probabilities.

In total, roughly 670 healthy bone marrow donors made up the cohort. At the time of sampling, every cohort member was nominally healthy, though immune exposures that went unrecorded were likely present. The donor was CMV seronegative and was included in the group of hundreds of seronegative cohort members. A peripheral blood sample was provided by each donor, and peripheral blood mononuclear cells were used for TCR beta sequencing. The Qiagen DNeasy Blood Extraction Kit was used to extract genomic DNA from the blood cell samples. Libraries came from the immunoSEQ multiplex PCR assay. A mixture of 60 forward primers for TCR Vbeta segments and 13 reverse primers for TCR Jbeta segments was used in the multiplex PCR. The CDR3 region of rearranged TCR beta genes was amplified from genomic DNA with a multiplex PCR assay. The amplified TCR beta libraries were sequenced on the Illumina HiSeq System as 87-base-pair reads. Per the authors' processing: A later analysis tallied about 77 million unique TCR beta chains across the 666 repertoires, and some 10 million of those chains were shared by two or more donors. A nearest-neighbor algorithm error-corrected the raw reads and collapsed the reads into unique sequences, merging closely related sequences to remove PCR and sequencing errors. V, D and J gene segments were assigned by aligning CDR3 sequences to IMGT reference sequences. For a sequence to be retained, at least a six-nucleotide match to both a V gene segment and a J gene segment was required. A rearrangement counted as productive if the CDR3 had no stop codons and remained in frame with V and J, and every other rearrangement counted as non-productive. CDR3 was defined according to IMGT convention as the region running from the second conserved V-encoded cysteine to the conserved J-encoded phenylalanine. Sequences without an unambiguous match to a single V gene segment were excluded from the earlier analysis of about 630 of the donors. An earlier analysis of 587 of the donors classified V segments as functional when productive rearrangements were above 56.7% and as segregating when the standard deviation between donors was above 5%. A statistical classification framework was built for diagnosing cytomegalovirus status from the catalog of TCR beta chain sequences. V and J gene assignment, in a later analysis, came from comparing TCR nucleotide sequences with IMGT/GENE-DB human TR gene sequences. Using the TCRdist pipeline, a later analysis assigned CDR3 sequences along with most-parsimonious VDJ recombination scenarios. In a later analysis, each TCR beta chain was defined by its CDR3 amino acid sequence together with its V-gene family, and reads lacking a unique V-gene family were excluded. In a later analysis, approximately 590 highly shared, low-generation-probability nucleotide sequences were removed to address suspected cross-contamination and a sequencing artifact. In a later analysis, a clonal expansion index was calculated for each public chain from normalized within-repertoire ranks of inferred template counts. In a later analysis, generation probabilities were computed using a VDJ recombination model fitted to out-of-frame rearrangements, and the results were checked against IGoR. A later analysis scored TCR-TCR, TCR-HLA and TCR-CMV co-occurrence with hypergeometric tests, applying a repertoire-size bias correction to TCR pairs. False discovery rates were estimated in a later analysis by permuting HLA or CMV assignments 20 times. A later analysis grouped co-occurring TCRs with DBSCAN, adding TCRdist sequence similarity when clustering within HLA-allele-positive subsets. For co-occurrence clustering, repertoires with fewer than 30,000 or more than 120,000 public chains were excluded, along with five repertoires with anomalous nucleotide sharing. TCRdb obtained this table from immuneACCESS and retained in-frame rearrangements with V and J assigned. These tables miss some clones; where compared with another copy, unresolved V genes account for less than half of the shortfall, and the remainder is unexplained. V, J and clone size are those of that table, while D and trimming were read from the DNA. This sample's listing comprises approximately 110,000 clones. Jointly, the top ten make up 2.2% of the sample.

The receptor comes from a man aged 40-49 years in good health and CMV-seronegative. Sequenced material: PBMCs. This sequence uses TRBV11-2 and TRBJ2-7; the D gene identity is not certain. CDR3 loop: CASSYPYYEQYF. The nucleotide sequence reads TGTGCCAGCAGCTACCCCTACTACGAGCAGTACTTC.